These 26 T cell receptor beta chains came from one sample sequenced in a study of T-cell reconstitution after alpha-beta-depleted transplantation in children. Construction of the TCRbeta library involved unique molecular identifiers. TCRdb redid the calling of the PCR reads with MiXCR, one entry per CDR3 protein. The sample has hundreds of thousands of distinct CDR3 sequences, roughly 13% seen once. This specimen was PBMCs, taken before TCRalphabeta/CD19-depleted stem cell transplant. All receptors derive from a girl aged 2-10 years with congenital amegakaryocytic thrombocytopenia, due to receive a stem cell transplant.

This clonotype has just a few counts. The gene calls are TRBV28 and TRBJ1-5, with TRBD1 matching over 8 bases. Germline V gene data show CDR1 as MDHEN and CDR2 as SYDVKM. The V segment lost 3 bases and the J segment 6 bases; nucleotides outside the gene matches: 7. CDR3 size: 15 residues. In DNA form, the CDR3 reads TGTGCCAGCAGTTTCCAGGACAGGGCCGTTCAGCCCCAGCATTTT. It specifies CASSFQDRAVQPQHF.

This clonotype was counted many times. This sequence joins TRBV27 and TRBJ2-1; 8 bases map to TRBD1. Losses at the gene ends were 5 bases for V and 5 bases for J; bases not matched to a gene: 17. Looked up from germline, CDR1 is MNHEY and CDR2 is SMNVEV (reference sequence). This CDR3 has 18 amino acids. CDR3 DNA sequence: TGTGCCAGCAGTCTGATTAGGACAGGGCGTTTCGGGCACAATGAGCAGTTCTTC. Translation gives CASSLIRTGRFGHNEQFF.

The table lists this clonotype with many counts. The rearrangement joins TRBV5-6 to TRBJ2-3, with 14 bases matching TRBD2. The CDR3 runs to 16 residues. Germline V gives CDR1 SGHDT, CDR2 YYEEEE. V shed 3 bases and J 6 bases; nucleotides not matched to a gene: 6. CDR3 in DNA: TGTGCCAGCAGCTCGGGACTAGCGGGAGTATGGGATACGCAGTATTTT. As protein: CASSSGLAGVWDTQYF.

Turning to this clonotype: Just one base apart from a much larger clone, this may be a read error. The conserved phenylalanine or tryptophan normally closing the CDR3 is absent here, so this likely arose from a read error. The rearrangement links TRBV20-1 to TRBJ1-4; 8 bases are shared with TRBD1. CDR3 length: 14 residues. Trimming took 5 bases from V and 5 from J; bases not matched to a gene: 7. From germline, CDR1 is DFQATT and CDR2 SNEGSKA (reference sequence). As DNA, the CDR3 is TGCAGTGCTGGAGGACAGGGTTGGAATGAAAAACTGTTTTCT. Its protein product is CSAGGQGWNEKLFS.

This clonotype was recorded many times. This chain links TRBV7-2 with TRBJ1-2; weak D call: TRBD1 (6 bases). CDR3 length: 14 residues. The V end lost 2 bases, the J end lost 1 base, and 8 bases lay between the germline ends. CDR1 is SGHTA and CDR2 is FQGNSA in the germline V gene. CDR3 protein: CASSLRQDNYGYTF. The CDR3 bases are TGTGCCAGCAGCTTAAGACAGGATAACTATGGCTACACCTTC.

This clonotype was recorded a few times. Written as DNA, the CDR3 is TGTGCCAGCAGTTCCGCCGGACTAGCGGGAGAGAGGGAGCAGTACTTC. This codes for CASSSAGLAGEREQYF. The chain carries TRBV27 and TRBJ2-7, with 13 bases identical to TRBD2. CDR3 length equals 16 residues. Germline V gives CDR1 MNHEY, CDR2 SMNVEV (reference sequence). V trimming: 4 bases; J trimming: 7 bases; junction bases outside the gene matches: 10.

This clonotype was counted ten times or more. The chain employs TRBV7-8 and TRBJ1-1; possibly TRBD1 for D (6 bases). CDR1 is SGHVS and CDR2 is FQNEAQ in the germline V gene. CDR3 length: 14 amino acids. The V and J ends lost 1 base and 6 bases respectively, with 12 bases between them. This chain's CDR3 is CASSLEGGPAEAFF. In DNA form, the CDR3 reads TGTGCCAGCAGCTTAGAGGGGGGTCCAGCTGAAGCTTTCTTT.

This clonotype was seen many times. The chain joins TRBV20-1 to TRBJ2-1; 9 nucleotides align to TRBD1. The V gene end was trimmed by 1 base and the J gene end by 5 bases; junction bases not matched to a gene: 12. Germline V gene lookup returns CDR1 DFQATT and CDR2 SNEGSKA (reference sequence). The CDR3 has 17 residues. The CDR3 protein is CSARGLRWTGDDNEQFF. The CDR3 region has the DNA TGCAGTGCTAGAGGACTGAGGTGGACAGGGGATGACAATGAGCAGTTCTTC.

The chain is built from TRBV20-1 and TRBJ2-3, with D possibly TRBD2 on 6 matching bases. This CDR3 is 14 amino acids long. Germline CDR1 is DFQATT and CDR2 is SNEGSKA (reference sequence). DNA for the CDR3: TGCAGCGCTCCGACTAGATCGGATCTTACTACGCAGTATTTT. Residues: CSAPTRSDLTTQYF.

The V call is TRBV20-1, the J call TRBJ2-1; D is possibly TRBD1 or TRBD2 (6 bases each). V lost 1 base and J lost 0, with 13 bases in between. Per the germline V gene, CDR1 is DFQATT and CDR2 is SNEGSKA (reference sequence). The CDR3 length is 16 residues. The CDR3 here is CSARVPGAVSYNEQFF. CDR3 bases: TGCAGTGCTAGAGTTCCGGGGGCCGTCTCCTACAATGAGCAGTTCTTC.

This clonotype was recorded many times. J is TRBJ2-7 and V is TRBV20-1; possible D gene TRBD1, 5 bases. V was cut by 6 bases and J by 5 bases, with 20 bases left in between. Germline-derived CDR1 and CDR2 are DFQATT and SNEGSKA (reference sequence). The CDR3 loop spans 14 amino acids. CDR3 amino acids: CSAPRTDNPDEQYF. The CDR3 nucleotides read TGCAGTGCCCCCCGAACGGACAATCCCGACGAGCAGTACTTC.

This clonotype came up many times. The chain combines TRBV20-1 with TRBJ2-2, with a possible D match to TRBD2 (5 bases). The CDR3 loop spans 13 amino acids. CDR1 and CDR2 (germline): DFQATT, SNEGSKA (reference sequence). Trimming left V 6 bases short and J 6 bases short, with 14 bases between. DNA of the CDR3: TGCAGTGCCAGACGGGGTATTTCCGGGGAGCTGTTTTTT. Residues: CSARRGISGELFF.

The rearrangement links TRBV11-2 to TRBJ2-1; no firm D call. The ends were cut back, 2 bases at V and 8 bases at J, with 10 bases in the middle. This CDR3 contains 13 residues. Germline loops: CDR1 SGHAT, CDR2 FQNNGV. CDR3: CASSLIDGDEQFF. CDR3 coding DNA: TGTGCCAGCAGCTTAATAGACGGCGATGAGCAGTTCTTC.

This clonotype was counted at least ten times. The V and J genes are TRBV29-1 and TRBJ2-3; 10 positions match TRBD2. The CDR3 is made up of 18 amino acids. Germline V gives CDR1 SQVTM, CDR2 ANQGSEA. The V and J ends lost 5 bases and 0 bases, in that order; junction bases with no gene match: 14. The chain's CDR3 is CSVLTGPGLARSTDTQYF. Here the CDR3 DNA reads TGCAGCGTTCTCACGGGACCGGGACTAGCGAGGAGCACAGATACGCAGTATTTT.

This clonotype was seen repeatedly, ten times or more. The chain links TRBV5-1 to TRBJ2-3; TRBD2 agrees at 10 bases. The CDR3 runs 16 residues. The V segment lost 4 bases and the J segment 1 base; nucleotides outside the gene matches: 6. The germline V gene has CDR1 SGHRS and CDR2 YFSETQ. The CDR3 protein is CASSPSGRARTDTQYF. CDR3 DNA: TGCGCCAGCAGCCCTAGCGGGAGAGCCCGCACAGATACGCAGTATTTT.

CDR3 sequence reads: CASSFESTDTQYF. The CDR3 nucleotides are TGTGCCAGCAGTTTTGAGTCCACAGATACGCAGTATTTT. The chain carries TRBV28 and TRBJ2-3; D is undetermined. Germline V gene sequence: CDR1 MDHEN, CDR2 SYDVKM. The CDR3 runs 13 residues. V lost 3 bases and J 2 bases, leaving 6 bases between the germline ends.

This clonotype was seen more than once but under ten times. The V call is TRBV12-3 or TRBV12-4, the J call TRBJ2-3; 8 bases line up with TRBD2. With 5 bases clipped from V and 6 bases from J, the junction kept 7 bases outside the gene matches. The length of the CDR3 is 14 residues. The CDR3 DNA sequence: TGTGCCAGCAGTCGAGCGGGAGCAGTTGATACGCAGTATTTT. Its protein is CASSRAGAVDTQYF.

A few counts support this clonotype. The chain joins TRBV19 to TRBJ1-2, with a weak D call TRBD1 (5 bases). Germline V gene sequence: CDR1 LNHDA, CDR2 SQIVND (reference sequence). The CDR3 is 17 residues long. Trimming pared 2 bases from V and 0 bases from J, leaving 16 bases between. CDR3 bases: TGTGCCAGTAGTATAACCCAGGGACGGACGACTAACTATGGCTACACCTTC. This translates into CASSITQGRTTNYGYTF. The variable domain in full, completed from reference TRBV19 and TRBJ1-2, reads DGGITQSPKYLFRKEGQNVTLSCEQNLNHDAMYWYRQDPGQGLRLIYYSQIVNDFQKGDIAEGYSVSREKKESFPLTVTSAQKNPTAFYLCASSITQGRTTNYGYTFGSGTRLTVV.

This clonotype was counted between two and nine times. The chain links TRBV12-3 or TRBV12-4 to TRBJ2-1; TRBD2 aligns across 11 bases. Trimming at V came to 5 bases and at J to 12 bases, leaving 15 bases not matched to a gene. This CDR3 spans 16 amino acids. The CDR3 region has the DNA TGTGCCAGCAGTCCCCCCGGGCTAGCGGGAGGTCGGAGGCAGTTCTTC. Its translation: CASSPPGLAGGRRQFF.

Many counts were recorded for this clonotype. The chain carries TRBV4-1 and TRBJ2-5, with D uncertain. The CDR3 runs 16 residues. Trimming left V 1 base short and J 4 bases short, with 16 bases between. Germline assignment: CDR1 MGHRA and CDR2 YSYEKL. CDR3 sequence (DNA): TGCGCCAGCAGCCAAGTAAATATCCACCCCGGAGAGACCCAGTACTTC. This translates into CASSQVNIHPGETQYF.

This clonotype was detected ten times or more. The V call is TRBV9, the J call TRBJ2-1; 13 nucleotides line up with TRBD2. In germline, CDR1 is SGDLS, CDR2 YYNGEE. This CDR3 comprises 16 residues. Trimming took 4 bases from V and 3 from J; bases not matched to a gene: 4. The CDR3: CASSLTSGRFYNEQFF. In DNA form, the CDR3 reads TGTGCCAGCAGCTTGACTAGCGGGAGGTTCTACAATGAGCAGTTCTTC.

The rearrangement joins TRBV7-8 to TRBJ2-5, with TRBD2 matching over 11 bases. Germline V gene data show CDR1 as SGHVS and CDR2 as FQNEAQ. CDR3 size: 16 residues. J was trimmed by 5 bases and V by 1 base; bases with no gene match: 6. This CDR3 reads CASSLDTSGSLETQYF. The CDR3 bases are TGTGCCAGCAGCTTAGATACTAGCGGGAGCCTGGAGACCCAGTACTTC.

This clonotype showed up many times. This rearrangement joins TRBV5-1 to TRBJ2-7; 8 nucleotides align to TRBD1. CDR1 and CDR2 (germline): SGHRS, YFSETQ. The CDR3 loop spans 16 amino acids. The V gene end was trimmed by 4 bases and the J gene end by 2 bases; junction bases not matched to a gene: 11. CDR3 bases: TGCGCCAGCAGCATATACATGACAGGGGAGGCCTACGAGCAGTACTTC. Translating gives CASSIYMTGEAYEQYF.

The chain combines TRBV7-2 with TRBJ2-1; maybe TRBD1 (6 bases). V was trimmed by 1 base and J by 6 bases, leaving 16 bases between them. The CDR3 is 16 amino acids. Germline V gives CDR1 SGHTA, CDR2 FQGNSA. The CDR3 reads CASSLGWGQGFNEQFF. The CDR3 coding sequence is TGTGCCAGCAGCTTAGGATGGGGGCAGGGGTTCAATGAGCAGTTCTTC.

This clonotype was detected only a few times. This chain links TRBV5-1 with TRBJ2-7; a weak D match, TRBD2 (6 bases). Germline-derived CDR1 and CDR2 are SGHRS and YFSETQ. V was cut by 4 bases and J by 1 base, with 12 bases left in between. This CDR3 contains 14 residues. CDR3 bases: TGCGCCAGCAGCACTGTGCGGGGATCCTACGAGCAGTACTTC. It encodes CASSTVRGSYEQYF.

This clonotype has a handful of counts. The rearrangement joins TRBV15 to TRBJ2-3; D is undetermined. From germline, CDR1 is LNHNV and CDR2 YYDKDF (reference sequence). Trimming removed 5 bases from V and 4 bases from J, with 10 bases in between. The CDR3 covers 13 residues. The CDR3 sequence: CATSSRRSDTQYF. The CDR3 region has the DNA TGTGCCACCAGCTCCCGACGGTCAGATACGCAGTATTTT. Full variable domain (outside the CDR3, taken from reference TRBV15 and TRBJ2-3): DAMVIQNPRYQVTQFGKPVTLSCSQTLNHNVMYWYQQKSSQAPKLLFHYYDKDFNNEADTPDNFQSRRPNTSFCFLDIRSPGLGDTAMYLCATSSRRSDTQYFGPGTRLTVL.